The next 7 T cell receptor delta chains were all read from a single sample in a study of Vδ1+ human thymocytes. The template was reverse-transcribed extracted RNA. Pooled V-gene forward primers with one constant-region reverse primer generated the CDR3 amplicons by multiplex PCR. TCRdb used CATT to re-call clones from the multiplex PCR reads. The sample contains about 27,000 delta-chain clones, over 25% of which appear only once. The antigens these receptors bind are not known. Study-wide findings and caveats: Thymic TRG and TRD repertoires appeared highly polyclonal, with Gaussian CDR3 length distributions.

Sequenced input: Vdelta1+ gamma-delta thymocytes from the thymus. This sample's subset: FACS-sorted CD3+ TCRalphabeta- TCRVdelta1+ TCRVdelta2- thymocytes. These receptors originate from a boy under two years old who had congenital heart surgery.

V is TRDV1 and J is TRDJ1; 9 nucleotides line up with TRDD3. Trimming removed 0 bases from V and 0 bases from J; junction bases left unmatched: 17. This CDR3 has 21 residues. Germline loops: CDR1 TSWWSYY, CDR2 QGS. CDR3 residues: CALGELEFRAGGYMYTDKLIF. In DNA, the CDR3 is TGTGCTCTTGGGGAACTAGAATTCAGGGCCGGGGGATACATGTACACCGATAAACTCATCTTT.

This sequence joins TRDV1 and TRDJ1; 8 bases are a match to TRDD3. V was pared by 0 bases and J by 0 bases, with 18 bases of the junction left unmatched. From germline, CDR1 is TSWWSYY and CDR2 QGS. The CDR3 runs to 21 residues. CDR3 region: CALGELRWGIHADRYTDKLIF. The CDR3 DNA is TGTGCTCTTGGGGAACTCCGTTGGGGGATCCATGCAGACAGATACACCGATAAACTCATCTTT.

This clone was recorded a few times. The chain has TRDV1 and TRDJ1; 7 bases match TRDD3. There are 22 residues in the CDR3. The germline CDR1 and CDR2 sequences are TSWWSYY and QGS. V gave up 5 bases and J gave up 0 bases; unmatched junction bases: 27. DNA of the CDR3: TGTGCTCTTGGGAAGAATATCCTGGCCTACTGGGGAGCTGCATCGTACACCGATAAACTCATCTTT. It encodes CALGKNILAYWGAASYTDKLIF.

This clone has a handful of counts. This chain uses TRDV1 with TRDJ1; TRDD3 agrees at 8 bases. CDR1 is TSWWSYY and CDR2 is QGS in the germline V gene. The CDR3 totals 18 residues. Trimming cost V 1 base and J 4 bases; bases outside gene matches: 14. The CDR3 region has the DNA TGTGCTCTTGGGGAACAAATCGGGATACGCGGCGGTGTCGATAAACTCATCTTT. It specifies CALGEQIGIRGGVDKLIF.

This clone came up a few times. This chain links TRDV1 with TRDJ1, with a tentative D call TRDD3 (6 bases). Trimming left V 2 bases short and J 4 bases short, with 26 bases between. The germline V gene has CDR1 TSWWSYY and CDR2 QGS. This CDR3 spans 19 amino acids. The CDR3 nucleotides are TGTGCTCTTGGGGAAGACGGGGCTCGGGGATTGGGGTGCGGCGATAAACTCATCTTT. Its translation: CALGEDGARGLGCGDKLIF.

The J gene is TRDJ1, the V gene TRDV1; perhaps TRDD3 as D (5 bases). This CDR3 has 15 amino acids. The germline V gene encodes CDR1 TSWWSYY and CDR2 QGS. With 0 bases removed from V and 8 bases from J, the gap between germline ends came to 16 bases. Here the CDR3 reads CALGELRDSGTKLIF. The CDR3 DNA reads as TGTGCTCTTGGGGAACTAAGGGATTCGGGGACAAAACTCATCTTT.

This clone was picked up one time. Other DNA sequences in the same sample also yield this CDR3. J is TRDJ1 and V is TRDV1, with TRDD3 identical over 13 bases. Germline V gene sequence: CDR1 TSWWSYY, CDR2 QGS. V trimming: 4 bases; J trimming: 1 base; junction bases outside the gene matches: 15. The CDR3 contains 20 residues. CDR3 in DNA: TGTGCTCTTGGGGTCCCCTTAACGAACTGGGGGATACGTGGCACCGATAAACTCATCTTT. Amino acid sequence: CALGVPLTNWGIRGTDKLIF.